Shown below are 32 T cell receptor beta chains from a single sample sequenced in a study of cytomegalovirus exposure and HLA in healthy donors. A multiplex PCR was run with 60 Vbeta primers and 13 Jbeta primers. This table comes from immunoSEQ multiplex PCR, and its TCRdb copy is limited to in-frame clones, with some not included. This sample has tens of thousands of clones, with roughly 78% found just once. Input material: PBMCs. These receptors were obtained from a woman between 35 and 50 years old in good health and CMV-seropositive.

This clone was seen a few times. The rearrangement joins TRBV30 to TRBJ1-2; the match to TRBD1 covers 7 bases. V was pared by 4 bases and J by 0 bases, with 8 bases of the junction left unmatched. CDR3 length equals 15 residues. Looked up from germline, CDR1 is GTSNPN and CDR2 is SVGIG (reference sequence). The chain's CDR3 is CAWTPGQMANYGYTF. The CDR3 DNA reads TGTGCCTGGACTCCGGGACAGATGGCTAACTATGGCTACACCTTC.

This clone was seen only a few times. The J gene is TRBJ2-5, the V gene TRBV5-1, with 9 bases aligning to TRBD1. Unmatched junction bases numbered 7, after V lost 5 bases and J lost 5 bases. The CDR3 extends over 14 amino acids. From germline, CDR1 is SGHRS and CDR2 YFSETQ. CDR3: CASSGQGTKETQYF. The CDR3 DNA follows: TGCGCCAGCAGTGGACAGGGGACGAAGGAGACCCAGTACTTC.

The genes are TRBV6-6 and TRBJ2-1; a possible D gene is TRBD2 (6 bases). V dropped 6 bases and J dropped 0 bases, with 6 bases sitting between them. Per the germline V gene, CDR1 is MNHNY and CDR2 is SVGAGI (reference sequence). The CDR3 is made up of 13 amino acids. CDR3 in DNA: TGTGCCAGCAGCGGGGGCTCCTACAATGAGCAGTTCTTC. Protein sequence: CASSGGSYNEQFF.

The chain recombines TRBV19 with TRBJ1-4, with 7 bases identical to TRBD1. Trimming removed 5 bases from V and 3 bases from J; junction bases left unmatched: 9. The V gene's germline CDR1 is LNHDA and CDR2 SQIVND (reference sequence). CDR3 length equals 16 residues. The CDR3 sequence is CASSGRRQGANEKLFF. In DNA, the CDR3 is TGTGCCAGTAGTGGCCGAAGGCAGGGGGCTAATGAAAAACTGTTTTTT.

A single count supports this clone. The chain couples TRBV28 to TRBJ2-7; TRBD2 matches at 11 bases. The ends lost 6 bases at V and 1 base at J; junction bases unmatched: 2. Germline CDR1 is MDHEN and CDR2 is SYDVKM. CDR3 size: 14 residues. This CDR3 is CASRRLAGSYEQYF. CDR3 nucleotides: TGTGCCAGCAGAAGACTAGCGGGGTCCTACGAGCAGTACTTC.

This chain links TRBV9 with TRBJ2-1, with D perhaps TRBD2 (6 bases). The CDR3 is made up of 15 amino acids. V lost 4 bases and J 3 bases, leaving 14 bases between the germline ends. Germline loops: CDR1 SGDLS, CDR2 YYNGEE. CDR3 coding DNA: TGTGCCAGCAGCCTCCAGGTAGCGGACTACAATGAGCAGTTCTTC. Its translation: CASSLQVADYNEQFF. The complete variable domain, with remaining parts taken from reference TRBV9 and TRBJ2-1, reads DSGVTQTPKHLITATGQRVTLRCSPRSGDLSVYWYQQSLDQGLQFLIQYYNGEERAKGNILERFSAQQFPDLHSELNLSSLELGDSALYFCASSLQVADYNEQFFGPGTRLTVL.

The chain joins TRBV27 to TRBJ1-2; 7 nucleotides match TRBD1. The CDR3 totals 14 residues. The ends lost 5 bases at V and 0 bases at J; junction bases unmatched: 3. Germline CDR1 is MNHEY and CDR2 is SMNVEV (reference sequence). This CDR3 is CASSRTGTNYGYTF. DNA for the CDR3: TGTGCCAGCAGTCGGACAGGTACTAACTATGGCTACACCTTC.

This chain links TRBV27 with TRBJ1-2; 7 bases are a match to TRBD1. Per the germline V gene, CDR1 is MNHEY and CDR2 is SMNVEV (reference sequence). CDR3 length equals 15 residues. V was pared by 4 bases and J by 5 bases, with 10 bases of the junction left unmatched. The CDR3 spells CASSSPQTGLYGYTF. CDR3 nucleotides: TGTGCCAGCAGTTCCCCCCAGACAGGGTTATATGGCTACACCTTC.

V is TRBV5-1 and J is TRBJ2-7; 7 nucleotides line up with TRBD1. The CDR3 totals 12 residues. Germline CDR1 and CDR2: SGHRS and YFSETQ. Trimming took 7 bases from V and 3 from J; bases not matched to a gene: 4. The CDR3: CASRDRVYEQYF. The DNA of the CDR3 is TGCGCCAGCCGAGACAGGGTCTACGAGCAGTACTTC.

The CDR3 sequence is CASSQDRGQMKPQHF. In DNA, the CDR3 is TGCGCCAGCAGCCAAGATCGGGGACAGATGAAGCCCCAGCATTTT. The chain joins TRBV4-1 to TRBJ1-5; 7 bases match TRBD1. The CDR3 length is 15 residues. V was pared by 0 bases and J by 8 bases, with 7 bases of the junction left unmatched. The germline CDR1 and CDR2 sequences are MGHRA and YSYEKL.

This chain uses TRBV11-3 with TRBJ2-2, with 7 bases aligning to TRBD2. The V gene's germline CDR1 is SGHNT and CDR2 YENEEA. V lost 4 bases, J lost 1 base, and 3 bases stayed unmatched. The CDR3 consists of 15 residues. The CDR3: CASSYGGGNTGELFF. CDR3 DNA sequence: TGTGCCAGCAGCTATGGCGGGGGGAACACCGGGGAGCTGTTTTTT.

The chain recombines TRBV5-1 with TRBJ2-7; 8 bases align to TRBD2. This CDR3 comprises 15 residues. Germline V gives CDR1 SGHRS, CDR2 YFSETQ. V dropped 4 bases and J dropped 0; count of bases not matched to a gene: 6. The CDR3 DNA follows: TGCGCCAGCAGCCCCAGCGGGGGCAGCTCCTACGAGCAGTACTTC. Translating it yields CASSPSGGSSYEQYF.

Worth noting for this clone: At one boundary the junction diverges from the germline segment, which might be a read error. V gene TRBV7-7 combines with J gene TRBJ2-1, with 7 bases fitting TRBD1. The germline CDR1 and CDR2 sequences are SSHAT and FNYEAQ (reference sequence). This CDR3 region has 15 residues. The CDR3 loop reads CASSLEGASYNEQFF. The CDR3 DNA reads as TGTGCTAGCAGCTTAGAGGGGGCCTCCTACAATGAGCAGTTCTTC.

This chain uses TRBV19 with TRBJ1-1; the D is unclear. CDR1 is LNHDA and CDR2 is SQIVND in the germline V gene (reference sequence). With 3 bases removed from V and 1 base from J, the gap between germline ends came to 9 bases. This CDR3 contains 14 residues. CDR3: CASSMKTRNTEAFF. CDR3 coding DNA: TGTGCCAGTAGTATGAAGACACGGAACACTGAAGCTTTCTTT.

The J gene is TRBJ2-1, the V gene TRBV11-1; 9 nucleotides line up with TRBD1. Germline loops: CDR1 SGHAT, CDR2 FQDESV (reference sequence). Losses at the gene ends were 3 bases for V and 8 bases for J; bases not matched to a gene: 11. The CDR3 length is 16 residues. The DNA for the CDR3 is TGTGCCAGCAGCTTGTCCGGGACAGGGTATCGGGATGAGCAGTTCTTC. Its translation: CASSLSGTGYRDEQFF.

The genes are TRBV2 and TRBJ2-5, with 11 nucleotides matching TRBD2. V lost 7 bases and J lost 2; bases outside the gene matches: 3. Germline CDR1 and CDR2: SNHLY and FYNNEI. CDR3 length equals 14 residues. The CDR3 is CASTLAGGQETQYF. Written as DNA, the CDR3 is TGTGCCAGCACCCTAGCGGGGGGACAAGAGACCCAGTACTTC. Looking up the rest from reference TRBV2 and TRBJ2-5 gives the full variable domain: EPEVTQTPSHQVTQMGQEVILRCVPISNHLYFYWYRQILGQKVEFLVSFYNNEISEKSEIFDDQFSVERPDGSNFTLKIRSTKLEDSAMYFCASTLAGGQETQYFGPGTRLLVL.

The chain is built from TRBV23-1 and TRBJ1-5; no firm D call. TRBV23-1 is reported as an ORF; its role is uncertain. V was pared by 6 bases and J by 2 bases, with 11 bases between. The CDR3 consists of 14 residues. The CDR3, as DNA: TGCGCCAGCAGGGTGGGTCGGGGCAATCAGCCCCAGCATTTT. Protein product: CASRVGRGNQPQHF.

The chain recombines TRBV4-2 with TRBJ2-3; no clear D gene. The CDR3 consists of 11 residues. V lost 4 bases, J lost 4 bases, and 3 bases lay in between. Per the germline V gene, CDR1 is LGHNA and CDR2 is YNFKEQ. The CDR3 sequence: CASSLADTQYF. CDR3 DNA sequence: TGTGCCAGCAGCCTAGCAGATACGCAGTATTTT.

The chain links TRBV7-8 to TRBJ2-2; D is possibly TRBD2 (6 bases). Germline V lookup: CDR1 SGHVS, CDR2 FQNEAQ. The CDR3 is made up of 17 amino acids. Trimming removed 4 bases from V and 2 bases from J, with 17 bases in between. The CDR3, as DNA: TGTGCCAGCAGCTCCCCTCGGGACTGGACCAACACCGGGGAGCTGTTTTTT. Amino acid sequence: CASSSPRDWTNTGELFF.

The CDR3 region is CASSLAGGAGYSYEQYF. CDR3 sequence (DNA): TGTGCCAGCAGCTTAGCCGGAGGGGCAGGGTATTCCTACGAGCAGTACTTC. The J gene is TRBJ2-7, the V gene TRBV7-9, with a possible D match to TRBD2 (6 bases). Deletions cut 0 bases from V and 1 base from J, with 16 bases between. CDR1 is SEHNR and CDR2 is FQNEAQ in the germline V gene (reference sequence). The CDR3 loop spans 17 amino acids. Drawing the rest from reference TRBV7-9 and TRBJ2-7, the complete variable domain is DTGVSQNPRHKITKRGQNVTFRCDPISEHNRLYWYRQTLGQGPEFLTYFQNEAQLEKSRLLSDRFSAERPKGSFSTLEIQRTEQGDSAMYLCASSLAGGAGYSYEQYFGPGTRLTVT.

This clone was picked up a small number of times. The chain is built from TRBV5-5 and TRBJ1-4; D not certain. This CDR3 is built from 13 residues. CDR1 and CDR2 (germline): SGHKS, YYEKEE (reference sequence). Trimming shortened V by 0 bases and J by 8 bases, and 8 bases separated the two germline ends. The CDR3, as DNA: TGTGCCAGCAGCTTGGTTTTGTCGGAAAAACTGTTTTTT. It codes for CASSLVLSEKLFF.

Only a few counts were recorded for this clone. V and J are TRBV2 and TRBJ1-1; 8 nucleotides agree with TRBD1. After removal of 4 bases from V and 10 bases from J, the junction contained 8 bases not matched to a gene. The CDR3 is 13 amino acids. Looked up from germline, CDR1 is SNHLY and CDR2 is FYNNEI. Here the CDR3 DNA reads TGTGCCAGCAGTGCGGACAGGGCATGGCGAGCTTTCTTT. Encoded protein: CASSADRAWRAFF.

The V gene is TRBV6-5, the J gene TRBJ2-6; D is unresolved. From germline, CDR1 is MNHEY and CDR2 SVGAGI. The length of the CDR3 is 15 residues. V was clipped by 5 bases and J by 0 bases, with 8 bases between them. The CDR3 DNA sequence: TGTGCCAGCAGTGGGCAGGTCTCTGGGGCCAACGTCCTGACTTTC. Translation gives CASSGQVSGANVLTF.

The V call is TRBV4-1, the J call TRBJ1-1, with D maybe TRBD1 (6 bases). This CDR3 comprises 13 residues. V was clipped by 5 bases and J by 4 bases, with 11 bases between them. In germline, CDR1 is MGHRA, CDR2 YSYEKL. CDR3 region: CASSRGGITEAFF. CDR3 in DNA: TGCGCCAGCAGCAGGGGGGGTATCACTGAAGCTTTCTTT.

The V gene is TRBV27, the J gene TRBJ1-5, with 8 nucleotides matching TRBD1. Trimming cost V 6 bases and J 5 bases; bases outside gene matches: 6. The CDR3 sequence is 14 residues long. Per germline, CDR1 MNHEY and CDR2 SMNVEV (reference sequence). The CDR3 coding sequence is TGTGCCAGCAGCCGTAACAGGGGGGATCAGCCCCAGCATTTT. Amino acids: CASSRNRGDQPQHF.

For the CDR3, the DNA is TGCGCCAGCAGCCCAGTCGTAGAGGGCTATGGCTACACCTTC. Its protein product is CASSPVVEGYGYTF. The genes are TRBV5-1 and TRBJ1-2; D uncertain. With 4 bases removed from V and 4 bases from J, the gap between germline ends came to 14 bases. The CDR3 spans 14 residues. CDR1 is SGHRS and CDR2 is YFSETQ in the germline V gene.

V usage is TRBV6-5 and J usage is TRBJ1-4; TRBD1 might be the D (5 bases). Trimming shortened V by 4 bases and J by 7 bases, and 10 bases separated the two germline ends. The CDR3 totals 13 residues. Germline-derived CDR1 and CDR2 are MNHEY and SVGAGI. The CDR3: CASSWGIGEKLFF. In DNA form, the CDR3 reads TGTGCCAGCAGTTGGGGCATCGGTGAAAAACTGTTTTTT.

The chain couples TRBV9 to TRBJ2-1; 9 nucleotides agree with TRBD1. The J segment lost 5 bases and the V segment lost 0 bases, leaving 6 bases of the junction unmatched. CDR3 length: 16 amino acids. CDR1 is SGDLS, CDR2 YYNGEE, per germline. The CDR3 coding sequence is TGTGCCAGCAGCGTAGATCCTGGGACAGGGAACAATGAGCAGTTCTTC. This sequence encodes CASSVDPGTGNNEQFF.

This clone was found a few times. The chain joins TRBV6-6 to TRBJ2-2; 8 positions match TRBD1. Germline lookup yields CDR1 MNHNY and CDR2 SVGAGI (reference sequence). With V trimmed by 9 bases and J by 5 bases, 11 bases remained unmatched. The CDR3 loop spans 15 amino acids. Here the CDR3 reads CASTNRDRSTGELFF. The CDR3 region has the DNA TGTGCCAGTACCAATCGGGACAGGAGTACCGGGGAGCTGTTTTTT.

This clone turned up a few times. The chain carries TRBV7-3 and TRBJ2-2; D is perhaps TRBD1 (6 bases). The V end lost 2 bases, the J end lost 6 bases, and 13 bases lay between the germline ends. Per the germline V gene, CDR1 is SGHTA and CDR2 is FQGTGA. The CDR3 length is 15 residues. CDR3 amino acids: CASSLLSQGPGELFF. The CDR3 bases are TGTGCCAGCAGCTTATTGTCCCAGGGGCCCGGGGAGCTGTTTTTT.

The chain couples TRBV2 to TRBJ1-1, with TRBD1 as a possible D gene (5 bases). The CDR3 is 16 amino acids. Per germline, CDR1 SNHLY and CDR2 FYNNEI. The germline V and J ends were trimmed by 6 bases and 1 base, with 18 bases remaining between them. The CDR3 reads CASSRSRGEANTEAFF. The CDR3 bases are TGTGCCAGCAGCAGATCGCGGGGCGAGGCGAACACTGAAGCTTTCTTT.

The chain employs TRBV9 and TRBJ2-7; D call uncertain. The germline gives CDR1 SGDLS, CDR2 YYNGEE. The V end lost 0 bases, the J end lost 2 bases, and 9 bases lay between the germline ends. The CDR3 consists of 14 residues. The DNA for the CDR3 is TGTGCCAGCAGCGTAGGACATTTTCCCTACGAGCAGTACTTC. Amino acid sequence: CASSVGHFPYEQYF.